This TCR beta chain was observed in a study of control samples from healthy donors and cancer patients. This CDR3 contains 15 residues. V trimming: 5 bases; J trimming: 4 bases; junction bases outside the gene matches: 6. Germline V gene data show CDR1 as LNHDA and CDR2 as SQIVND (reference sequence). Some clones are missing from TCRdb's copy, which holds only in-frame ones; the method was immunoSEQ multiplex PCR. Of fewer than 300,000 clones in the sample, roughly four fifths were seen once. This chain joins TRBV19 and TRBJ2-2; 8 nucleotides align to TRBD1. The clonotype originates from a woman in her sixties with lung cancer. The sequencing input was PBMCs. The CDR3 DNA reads TGTGCCAGTAGTTCGGACAGGGCCCCCACCGGGGAGCTGTTTTTT. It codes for CASSSDRAPTGELFF.